The clone carrying this T cell receptor (beta chain) was recorded only once. Its specificity is unknown. Profiling relied on immunoSEQ multiplex PCR, and the TCRdb table lists in-frame clones only, not all of them. The profile covers about 100,000 clones, with around 87% appearing a single time and 4% to 5% taken by the ten largest. The data were taken from a study of T cell responses to AZD1222 COVID-19 vaccine. Whole-study findings and limits: After two AZD1222 doses, spike-specific TCR breadth and depth rose versus day 0. The donor group comprised mostly white British people and more females; the analysis possibly underestimated clonal diversity.

The source is an adult in good health. Specimen: peripheral blood, collected on day 0 of MenACWY control vaccination.

The CDR3 DNA reads as TGTGCCAGCAGCTCCAGTCCCTGGACTGAAGCTTTCTTT. It is translated as CASSSSPWTEAFF. The chain links TRBV5-7 to TRBJ1-1; the D is unclear. TRBV5-7 has ORF status, its function being uncertain. Trimming took off 3 bases at V and 5 bases at J, with 11 bases between the two ends. The CDR3 runs to 13 residues.